This entry is about one T cell receptor (beta chain). This sample stems from a study of blood T cell repertoires in COVID-19. Repertoires were generated with immunoSEQ multiplex PCR, while TCRdb's copy carries only in-frame clones and drops some. The table records around 250,000 clones, around 82% of them present only once. V was pared by 5 bases and J by 4 bases, with 4 bases of the junction left unmatched. This CDR3 is built from 14 residues. Looked up from germline, CDR1 is SNHLY and CDR2 is FYNNEI. This TCR derives from a man between 40 and 49 years old with active or convalescent COVID-19. The rearrangement links TRBV2 to TRBJ2-3, with 9 positions matching TRBD1. The sequenced material came from peripheral blood. CDR3 loop: CASSLDRGADTQYF. CDR3 nucleotides: TGTGCCAGCAGTTTGGACAGGGGTGCAGATACGCAGTATTTT. The whole variable domain, filled in from reference TRBV2 and TRBJ2-3, reads EPEVTQTPSHQVTQMGQEVILRCVPISNHLYFYWYRQILGQKVEFLVSFYNNEISEKSEIFDDQFSVERPDGSNFTLKIRSTKLEDSAMYFCASSLDRGADTQYFGPGTRLTVL.